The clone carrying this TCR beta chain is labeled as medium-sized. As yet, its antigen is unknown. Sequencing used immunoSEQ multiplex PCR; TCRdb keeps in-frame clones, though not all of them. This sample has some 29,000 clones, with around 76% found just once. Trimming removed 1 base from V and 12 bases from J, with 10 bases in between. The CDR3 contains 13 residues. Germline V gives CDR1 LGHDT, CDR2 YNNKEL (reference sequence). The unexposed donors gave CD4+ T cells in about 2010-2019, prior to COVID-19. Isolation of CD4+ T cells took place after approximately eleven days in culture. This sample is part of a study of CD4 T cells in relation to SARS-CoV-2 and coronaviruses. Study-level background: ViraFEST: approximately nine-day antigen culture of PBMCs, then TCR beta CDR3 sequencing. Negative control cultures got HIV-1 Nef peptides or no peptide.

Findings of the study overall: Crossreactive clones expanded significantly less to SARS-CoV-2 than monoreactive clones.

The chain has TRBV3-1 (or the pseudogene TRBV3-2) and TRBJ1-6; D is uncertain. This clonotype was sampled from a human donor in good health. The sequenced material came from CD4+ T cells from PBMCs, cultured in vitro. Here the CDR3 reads CASSQGGFGPLHF. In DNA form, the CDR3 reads TGTGCCAGCAGCCAAGGTGGGTTCGGACCCCTCCACTTT.